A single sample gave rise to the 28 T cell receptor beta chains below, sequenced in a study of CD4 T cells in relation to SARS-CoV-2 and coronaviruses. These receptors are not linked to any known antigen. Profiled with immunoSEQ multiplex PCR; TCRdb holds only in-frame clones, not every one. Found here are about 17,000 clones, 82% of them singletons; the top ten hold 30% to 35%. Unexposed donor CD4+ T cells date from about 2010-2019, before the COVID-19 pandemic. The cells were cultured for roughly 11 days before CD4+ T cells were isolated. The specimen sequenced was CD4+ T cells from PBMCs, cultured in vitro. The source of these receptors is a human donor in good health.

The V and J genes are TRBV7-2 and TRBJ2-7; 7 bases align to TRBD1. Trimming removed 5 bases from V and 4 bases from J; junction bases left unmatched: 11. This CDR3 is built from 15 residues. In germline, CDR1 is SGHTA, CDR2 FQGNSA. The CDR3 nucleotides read TGTGCCAGCAGCACGGGACAGACCCTGACGTACGAGCAGTACTTC. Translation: CASSTGQTLTYEQYF. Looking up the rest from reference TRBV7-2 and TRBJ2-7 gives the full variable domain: GAGVSQSPSNKVTEKGKDVELRCDPISGHTALYWYRQSLGQGLEFLIYFQGNSAPDKSGLPSDRFSAERTGGSVSTLTIQRTQQEDSAVYLCASSTGQTLTYEQYFGPGTRLTVT.

CDR3 nucleotides: TGTGCCAGCAGCTTAGGCCGGATGAACACTGAAGCTTTCTTT. Translated, it gives CASSLGRMNTEAFF. The J gene is TRBJ1-1, the V gene TRBV7-9; D gene ambiguous. The CDR3 length is 14 residues. V was clipped by 1 base and J by 0 bases, with 6 bases between them. Germline CDR1 and CDR2: SEHNR and FQNEAQ (reference sequence).

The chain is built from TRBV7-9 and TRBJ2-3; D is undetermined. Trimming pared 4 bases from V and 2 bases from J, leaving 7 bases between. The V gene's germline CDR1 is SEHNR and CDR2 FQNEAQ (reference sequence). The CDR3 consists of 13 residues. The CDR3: CASSSWITDTQYF. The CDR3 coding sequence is TGTGCCAGCAGCTCGTGGATCACAGATACGCAGTATTTT.

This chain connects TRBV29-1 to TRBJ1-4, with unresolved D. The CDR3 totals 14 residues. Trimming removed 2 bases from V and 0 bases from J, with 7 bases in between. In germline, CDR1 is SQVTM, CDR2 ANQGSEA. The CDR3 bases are TGCAGCGTTGAACTCCACGCAACTAATGAAAAACTGTTTTTT. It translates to CSVELHATNEKLFF.

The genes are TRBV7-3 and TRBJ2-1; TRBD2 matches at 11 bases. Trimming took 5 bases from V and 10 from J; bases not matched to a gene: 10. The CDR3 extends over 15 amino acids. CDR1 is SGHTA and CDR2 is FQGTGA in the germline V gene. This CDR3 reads CASSPIAGGSREQFF. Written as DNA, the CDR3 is TGTGCCAGCAGCCCGATAGCGGGAGGGTCCCGGGAGCAGTTCTTC.

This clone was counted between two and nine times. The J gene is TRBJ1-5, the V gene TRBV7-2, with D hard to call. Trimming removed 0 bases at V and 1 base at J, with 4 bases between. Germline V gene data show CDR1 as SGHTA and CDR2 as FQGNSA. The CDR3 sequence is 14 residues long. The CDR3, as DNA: TGTGCCAGCAGCTTAGCGGGCAGCAATCAGCCCCAGCATTTT. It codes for CASSLAGSNQPQHF.

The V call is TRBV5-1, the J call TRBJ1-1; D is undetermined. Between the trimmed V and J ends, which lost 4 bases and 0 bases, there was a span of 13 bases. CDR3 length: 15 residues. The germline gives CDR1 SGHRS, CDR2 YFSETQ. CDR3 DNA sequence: TGCGCCAGCAGCAACATCGAGGTCCTGAACACTGAAGCTTTCTTT. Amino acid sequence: CASSNIEVLNTEAFF.

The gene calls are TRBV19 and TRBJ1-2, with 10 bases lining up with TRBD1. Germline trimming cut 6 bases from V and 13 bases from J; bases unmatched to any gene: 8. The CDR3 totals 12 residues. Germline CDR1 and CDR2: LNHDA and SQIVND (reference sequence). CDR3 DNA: TGTGCCAGTAGCCCCGGACAGGGGGAAGCCACCTTC. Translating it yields CASSPGQGEATF.

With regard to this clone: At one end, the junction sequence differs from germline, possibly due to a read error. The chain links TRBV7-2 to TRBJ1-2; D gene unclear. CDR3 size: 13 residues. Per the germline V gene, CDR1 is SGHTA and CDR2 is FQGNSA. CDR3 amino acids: CASSLAGNYGYTF. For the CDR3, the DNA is TGTGCCAGCAGCCTAGCAGGAAACTATGGCTACACCTTC.

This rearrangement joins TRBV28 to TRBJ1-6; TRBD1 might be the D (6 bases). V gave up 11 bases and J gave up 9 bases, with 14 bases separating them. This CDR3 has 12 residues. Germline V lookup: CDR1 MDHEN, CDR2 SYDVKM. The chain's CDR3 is CAFGQGSSPLHF. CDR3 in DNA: TGTGCCTTTGGGCAGGGGAGTTCACCCCTCCACTTT.

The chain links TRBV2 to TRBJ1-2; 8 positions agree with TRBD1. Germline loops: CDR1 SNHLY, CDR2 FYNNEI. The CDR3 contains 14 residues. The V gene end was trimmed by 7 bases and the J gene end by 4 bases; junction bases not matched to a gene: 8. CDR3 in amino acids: CASILNQGAYGYTF. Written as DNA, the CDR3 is TGTGCCAGCATACTCAACCAGGGGGCCTATGGCTACACCTTC.

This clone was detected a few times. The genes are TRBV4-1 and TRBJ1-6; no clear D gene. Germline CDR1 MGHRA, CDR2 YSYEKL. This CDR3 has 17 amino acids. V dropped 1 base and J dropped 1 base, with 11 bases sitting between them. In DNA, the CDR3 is TGCGCCAGCAGCCAAGGGCCCGAGAGGTCCTATAATTCACCCCTCCACTTT. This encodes CASSQGPERSYNSPLHF.

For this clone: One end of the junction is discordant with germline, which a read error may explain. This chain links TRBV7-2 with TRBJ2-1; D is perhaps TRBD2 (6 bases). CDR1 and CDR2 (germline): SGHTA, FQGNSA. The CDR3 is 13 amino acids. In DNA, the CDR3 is TGTGCCAGCAGCTTACCGTTCCTCACTAGCCAGCTCTTC. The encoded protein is CASSLPFLTSQLF.

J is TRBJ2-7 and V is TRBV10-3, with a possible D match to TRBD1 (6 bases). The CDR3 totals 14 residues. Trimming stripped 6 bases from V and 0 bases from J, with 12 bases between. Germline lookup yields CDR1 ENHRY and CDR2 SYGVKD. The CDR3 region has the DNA TGTGCCATCAGACCGATAGGGGGCTCCTACGAGCAGTACTTC. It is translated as CAIRPIGGSYEQYF.

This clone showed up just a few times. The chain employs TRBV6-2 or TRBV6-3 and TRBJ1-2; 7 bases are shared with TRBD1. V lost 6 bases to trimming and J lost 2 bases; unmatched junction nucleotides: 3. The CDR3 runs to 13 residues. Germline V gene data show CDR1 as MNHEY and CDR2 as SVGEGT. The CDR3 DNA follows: TGTGCCAGCAGCCTACAGGGGAACTATGGCTACACCTTC. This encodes CASSLQGNYGYTF.

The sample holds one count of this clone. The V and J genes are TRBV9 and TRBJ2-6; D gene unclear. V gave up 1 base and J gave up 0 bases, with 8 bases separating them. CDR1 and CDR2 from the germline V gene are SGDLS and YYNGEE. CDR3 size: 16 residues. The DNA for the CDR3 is TGTGCCAGCAGCGTACCCAGGTCCTCTGGGGCCAACGTCCTGACTTTC. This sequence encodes CASSVPRSSGANVLTF.

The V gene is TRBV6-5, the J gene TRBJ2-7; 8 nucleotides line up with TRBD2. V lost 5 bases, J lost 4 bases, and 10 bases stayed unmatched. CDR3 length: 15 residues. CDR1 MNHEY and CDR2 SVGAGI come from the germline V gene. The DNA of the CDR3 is TGTGCCAGCAGTCGAGAAATAGCGGGAAGGTACGAGCAGTACTTC. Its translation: CASSREIAGRYEQYF.

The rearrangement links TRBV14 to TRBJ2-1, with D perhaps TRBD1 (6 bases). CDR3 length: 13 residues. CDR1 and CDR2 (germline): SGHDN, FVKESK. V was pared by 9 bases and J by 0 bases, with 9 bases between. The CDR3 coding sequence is TGTGCCAGTTCAGGGGTCTCCTACAATGAGCAGTTCTTC. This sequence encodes CASSGVSYNEQFF.

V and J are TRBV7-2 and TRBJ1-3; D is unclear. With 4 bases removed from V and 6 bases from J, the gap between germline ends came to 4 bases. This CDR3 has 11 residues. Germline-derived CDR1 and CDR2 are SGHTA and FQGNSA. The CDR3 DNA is TGTGCCAGCAGCTCAGTAAACACCATATATTTT. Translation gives CASSSVNTIYF.

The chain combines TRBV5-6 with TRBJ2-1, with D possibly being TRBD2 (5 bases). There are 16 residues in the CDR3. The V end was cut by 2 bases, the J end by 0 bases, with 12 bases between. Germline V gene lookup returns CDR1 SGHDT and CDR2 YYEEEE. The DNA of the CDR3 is TGTGCCAGCAGCTTATACGCGGGTTTCTCCTACAATGAGCAGTTCTTC. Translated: CASSLYAGFSYNEQFF. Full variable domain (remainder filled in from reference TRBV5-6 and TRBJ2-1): DAGVTQSPTHLIKTRGQQVTLRCSPKSGHDTVSWYQQALGQGPQFIFQYYEEEERQRGNFPDRFSGHQFPNYSSELNVNALLLGDSALYLCASSLYAGFSYNEQFFGPGTRLTVL.

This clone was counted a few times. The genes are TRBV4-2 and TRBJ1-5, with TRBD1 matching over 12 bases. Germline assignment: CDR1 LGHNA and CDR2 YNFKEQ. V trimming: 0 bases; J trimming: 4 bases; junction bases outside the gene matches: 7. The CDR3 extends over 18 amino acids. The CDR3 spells CASSQDGTGGGRNQPQHF. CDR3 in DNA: TGTGCCAGCAGCCAAGACGGGACAGGGGGCGGGAGGAATCAGCCCCAGCATTTT.

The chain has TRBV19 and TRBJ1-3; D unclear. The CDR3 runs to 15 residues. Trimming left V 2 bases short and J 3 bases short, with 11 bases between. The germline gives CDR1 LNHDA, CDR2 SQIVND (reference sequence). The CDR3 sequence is CASSITPVGGNTIYF. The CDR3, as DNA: TGTGCCAGTAGTATAACTCCGGTCGGTGGAAACACCATATATTTT.

Here the CDR3 reads CATSEQGQTQYF. The DNA for the CDR3 is TGTGCCACCAGTGAACAGGGGCAGACCCAGTACTTC. The V and J genes are TRBV24-1 and TRBJ2-5; the match to TRBD1 covers 7 bases. There are 12 residues in the CDR3. The trim removed 4 bases at V and 6 bases at J, leaving 1 base unmatched. Germline V gene sequence: CDR1 KGHDR, CDR2 SFDVKD.

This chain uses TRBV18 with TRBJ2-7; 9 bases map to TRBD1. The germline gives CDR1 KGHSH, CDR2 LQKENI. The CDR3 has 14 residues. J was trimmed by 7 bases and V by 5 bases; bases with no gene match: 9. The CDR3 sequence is CASSTEGQGYEQYF. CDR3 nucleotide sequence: TGTGCCAGCTCAACGGAGGGACAGGGCTATGAGCAGTACTTC. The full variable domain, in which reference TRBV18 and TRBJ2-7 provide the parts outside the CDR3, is NAGVMQNPRHLVRRRGQEARLRCSPMKGHSHVYWYRQLPEEGLKFMVYLQKENIIDESGMPKERFSAEFPKEGPSILRIQQVVRGDSAAYFCASSTEGQGYEQYFGPGTRLTVT.

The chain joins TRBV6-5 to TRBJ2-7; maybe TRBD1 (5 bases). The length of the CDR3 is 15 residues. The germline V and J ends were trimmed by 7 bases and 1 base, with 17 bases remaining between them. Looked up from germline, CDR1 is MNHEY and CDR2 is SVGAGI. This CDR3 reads CASNWLWQGSYEQYF. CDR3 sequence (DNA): TGTGCCAGCAATTGGTTGTGGCAGGGTTCCTACGAGCAGTACTTC.

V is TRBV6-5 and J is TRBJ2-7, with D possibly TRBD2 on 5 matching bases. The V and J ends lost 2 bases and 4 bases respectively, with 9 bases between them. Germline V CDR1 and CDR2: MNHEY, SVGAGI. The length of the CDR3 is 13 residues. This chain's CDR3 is CASSYGTGYEQYF. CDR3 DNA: TGTGCCAGCAGTTACGGAACGGGGTACGAGCAGTACTTC.

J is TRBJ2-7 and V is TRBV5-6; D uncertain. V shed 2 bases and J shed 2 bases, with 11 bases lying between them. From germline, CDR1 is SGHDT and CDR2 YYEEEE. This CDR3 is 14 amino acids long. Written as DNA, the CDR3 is TGTGCCAGCAGCTTTCTAGGACCGACCTACGAGCAGTACTTC. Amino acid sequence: CASSFLGPTYEQYF.

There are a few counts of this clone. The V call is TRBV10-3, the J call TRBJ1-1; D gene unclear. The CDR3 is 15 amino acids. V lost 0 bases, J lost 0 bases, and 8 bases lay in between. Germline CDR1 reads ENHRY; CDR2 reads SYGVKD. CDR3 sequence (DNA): TGTGCCATCAGTGAGTCGGTTAGCATGAACACTGAAGCTTTCTTT. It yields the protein CAISESVSMNTEAFF.